This section outlines one T cell receptor (beta chain) sequence together with its context. The antigen is undetermined. The V gene's germline CDR1 is MNHEY and CDR2 SVGAGI. V was shortened by 0 bases and J by 1 base, with 9 bases between the two germline ends. This CDR3 is built from 15 residues. Method: immunoSEQ multiplex PCR; TCRdb's copy keeps in-frame clones and lacks some. This table holds 350,000 to 450,000 clones, around 92% found once. Treatment: around 19 received Ad26.COV2.S at low or high dose, single or two shots; a few received placebo; per-sample allocation not given. All samples were drawn on day 63, counting from the first vaccine or placebo injection. The sample is drawn from a study of Ad26.COV2.S vaccination and SARS-CoV-2 variants. For the study at large: As a participant in COV1001, the donor was in the Ad26.COV2.S trial arm.

Study results and caveats: Assessments of TCR breadth and depth may have underestimated the total T cell responses.

The V and J genes are TRBV6-5 and TRBJ1-1; D is perhaps TRBD1 (5 bases). This receptor was obtained from a person between 18 and 65 years old who received the Ad26.COV2.S COVID-19 vaccine or a placebo. Sequenced material: peripheral blood, taken in a trial of Ad26.COV2.S vaccine versus placebo. The CDR3 loop is CASSYSSQGNTEAFF. CDR3 sequence (DNA): TGTGCCAGCAGTTACTCGAGTCAGGGGAACACTGAAGCTTTCTTT.